These 24 T cell receptor beta chains share one sample of origin, sequenced in a study of CD8+ T cells in alopecia areata. Following extraction, RNA underwent reverse transcription to cDNA, which served as the sequencing template. Sequencing was performed with immunoSEQ multiplex PCR; in TCRdb, only in-frame clones are kept and a portion is missing. The sample records roughly 150,000 clones, under 60% being singletons. The specimen was CD8+ T cells sorted from blood, collected at week 0. These TCRs come from a human donor with alopecia areata.

The chain couples TRBV9 to TRBJ2-5; TRBD1 matches 7 bases. This CDR3 is built from 15 residues. Germline V gene lookup returns CDR1 SGDLS and CDR2 YYNGEE. Trimming cost V 3 bases and J 5 bases; bases outside gene matches: 10. CDR3 loop: CASSADTTGSETQYF. For the CDR3, the DNA is TGTGCCAGCAGCGCGGATACGACAGGGTCGGAGACCCAGTACTTC.

The chain has TRBV30 and TRBJ2-5, with D possibly TRBD1 on 5 matching bases. The closer fit of TRBJ2-7 to the DNA end suggests the J call may be wrong. The CDR3 contains 11 residues. CDR1 and CDR2 from the germline V gene are GTSNPN and SVGIG (reference sequence). The CDR3 here is CAWSTGYEQYF. The CDR3 region has the DNA TGTGCCTGGAGCACAGGCTACGAGCAGTACTTC.

Only one count was recorded for this clone. The chain recombines TRBV4-1 with TRBJ2-7; possible D gene TRBD2, 5 bases. This CDR3 has 13 amino acids. The ends were cut back, 1 base at V and 6 bases at J, with 10 bases in the middle. The V gene's germline CDR1 is MGHRA and CDR2 YSYEKL. The CDR3 coding sequence is TGCGCCAGCAGCCAAGTTGGAGGCGTCGAGCAGTACTTC. It codes for CASSQVGGVEQYF.

This clone was observed a few times. This sequence joins TRBV5-1 and TRBJ2-1; no clear D. CDR3 length equals 12 residues. Per the germline V gene, CDR1 is SGHRS and CDR2 is YFSETQ. V was pared by 0 bases and J by 10 bases, with 8 bases between. The CDR3 DNA sequence: TGCGCCAGCAGCTTGGGGGCTCCCGAGCAGTTCTTC. Translating it yields CASSLGAPEQFF.

This chain connects TRBV19 to TRBJ2-5; TRBD2 might be the D (7 bases). The CDR3 is 15 amino acids. V lost 3 bases and J lost 8, with 19 bases in between. Germline CDR1 and CDR2: LNHDA and SQIVND (reference sequence). The CDR3 sequence is CASSMVAGAGVTQYF. DNA of the CDR3: TGTGCCAGTAGTATGGTGGCGGGGGCAGGGGTAACCCAGTACTTC.

This clone occurred a few times. The chain recombines TRBV11-2 with TRBJ2-2, with D hard to call. The CDR3 is 15 amino acids. Trimming shortened V by 3 bases and J by 5 bases, and 13 bases separated the two germline ends. The germline V gene has CDR1 SGHAT and CDR2 FQNNGV. The CDR3 here is CASSFDPGQTGELFF. The CDR3 DNA follows: TGTGCCAGCAGCTTCGACCCCGGGCAGACCGGGGAGCTGTTTTTT. The variable domain in full, with the rest retrieved from reference TRBV11-2 and TRBJ2-2, is EAGVAQSPRYKIIEKRQSVAFWCNPISGHATLYWYQQILGQGPKLLIQFQNNGVVDDSQLPKDRFSAERLKGVDSTLKIQPAKLEDSAVYLCASSFDPGQTGELFFGEGSRLTVL.

V and J are TRBV30 and TRBJ2-7; D gene ambiguous. Germline V lookup: CDR1 GTSNPN, CDR2 SVGIG (reference sequence). Deletions cut 1 base from V and 2 bases from J, with 9 bases between. CDR3 length: 13 amino acids. CDR3 protein: CAWSAGQPYEQYF. CDR3 bases: TGTGCCTGGAGTGCGGGTCAGCCCTACGAGCAGTACTTC.

V and J are TRBV7-8 and TRBJ2-1, with D possibly being TRBD1 (6 bases). Germline V gene data show CDR1 as SGHVS and CDR2 as FQNEAQ. The CDR3 runs 14 residues. Trimming cost V 10 bases and J 2 bases, with 15 bases left between them. CDR3 sequence (DNA): TGTGCCACCTCCGCAGGGGAAGCCTACAATGAGCAGTTCTTC. Translating gives CATSAGEAYNEQFF.

This rearrangement joins TRBV5-6 to TRBJ1-6; D is undetermined. The CDR3 consists of 15 residues. V lost 0 bases and J 6 bases, leaving 10 bases between the germline ends. The germline V gene encodes CDR1 SGHDT and CDR2 YYEEEE. The chain's CDR3 is CASSLGADRNSPLHF. The CDR3 DNA reads TGTGCCAGCAGCTTGGGGGCGGACCGTAATTCACCCCTCCACTTT.

The chain combines TRBV6-5 with TRBJ1-2; TRBD1 agrees at 7 bases. The V gene end was trimmed by 6 bases and the J gene end by 8 bases; junction bases not matched to a gene: 9. The CDR3 covers 13 residues. Germline V gene sequence: CDR1 MNHEY, CDR2 SVGAGI. This CDR3 reads CASSRGTVWGYTF. CDR3 bases: TGTGCCAGCAGCCGCGGGACAGTGTGGGGCTACACCTTC.

This clone turned up a few times. This rearrangement joins TRBV11-2 to TRBJ2-3; D remains ambiguous. CDR3 size: 14 residues. The germline CDR1 and CDR2 sequences are SGHAT and FQNNGV. V lost 5 bases to trimming and J lost 4 bases, with 13 bases between them. CDR3 in DNA: TGTGCCAGCAGCGTACACGTGTACCCAGATACGCAGTATTTT. Translating gives CASSVHVYPDTQYF.

The V gene is TRBV7-9, the J gene TRBJ1-1; D is perhaps TRBD1 (6 bases). Germline CDR1 SEHNR, CDR2 FQNEAQ (reference sequence). CDR3 length equals 16 residues. The V end lost 3 bases, the J end lost 6 bases, and 20 bases lay between the germline ends. The CDR3 nucleotides read TGTGCCAGCAGCTTCCTCCAACAGGGAGGATACCCTGAAGCTTTCTTT. Protein: CASSFLQQGGYPEAFF.

The chain joins TRBV9 to TRBJ1-6, with 10 bases matching TRBD1. Germline assignment: CDR1 SGDLS and CDR2 YYNGEE. This CDR3 comprises 15 residues. Germline trimming cut 2 bases from V and 10 bases from J; bases unmatched to any gene: 6. The CDR3 loop reads CASSVGTGAGSPLHF. The CDR3, as DNA: TGTGCCAGCAGCGTCGGGACAGGGGCAGGATCACCCCTCCACTTT.

The chain joins TRBV15 to TRBJ1-1; D unresolved. Germline V CDR1 and CDR2: LNHNV, YYDKDF (reference sequence). The CDR3 length is 14 residues. V was cut by 5 bases and J by 2 bases, with 12 bases left in between. The CDR3 DNA reads TGTGCCACCAGCGTCCGGGCTACTAACACTGAAGCTTTCTTT. As protein: CATSVRATNTEAFF.

CDR3 sequence (DNA): TGTGCCAGCAGCGCCTGGACTAGCGGGTACAATGAGCAGTTCTTC. Protein: CASSAWTSGYNEQFF. The chain links TRBV9 to TRBJ2-1; 11 positions agree with TRBD2. There are 15 residues in the CDR3. Germline-derived CDR1 and CDR2 are SGDLS and YYNGEE. Trimming took 3 bases from V and 4 from J; bases not matched to a gene: 3.

The table lists this clone with a few counts. The chain employs TRBV4-1 and TRBJ1-5; D might be TRBD1 (6 bases). Deletions cut 2 bases from V and 5 bases from J, with 7 bases between. This CDR3 spans 13 amino acids. The germline V gene encodes CDR1 MGHRA and CDR2 YSYEKL. CDR3 DNA sequence: TGCGCCAGCAGCCAATGGACAGATCAGCCCCAGCATTTT. This codes for CASSQWTDQPQHF.

The V gene is TRBV12-5, the J gene TRBJ2-7, with unresolved D. Per the germline V gene, CDR1 is LGHNT and CDR2 is FRNRAP. This CDR3 is 14 amino acids long. Trimming removed 1 base from V and 4 bases from J, with 11 bases in between. CDR3 nucleotide sequence: TGTGCTAGTGGTTTGGACGGGTCCGTTTACGAGCAGTACTTC. Protein product: CASGLDGSVYEQYF. The full variable domain, in which reference TRBV12-5 and TRBJ2-7 provide the parts outside the CDR3, is DARVTQTPRHKVTEMGQEVTMRCQPILGHNTVFWYRQTMMQGLELLAYFRNRAPLDDSGMPKDRFSAEMPDATLATLKIQPSEPRDSAVYFCASGLDGSVYEQYFGPGTRLTVT.

This chain joins TRBV7-3 and TRBJ2-3; 10 bases map to TRBD1. The CDR3 contains 15 residues. V shed 5 bases and J 5 bases; nucleotides not matched to a gene: 7. CDR1 is SGHTA, CDR2 FQGTGA, per germline. CDR3 in amino acids: CASSETGGAGDTQYF. In DNA, the CDR3 is TGTGCCAGCAGCGAGACAGGGGGCGCGGGAGATACGCAGTATTTT.

This sequence joins TRBV4-1 and TRBJ1-2; D is perhaps TRBD1 (6 bases). CDR1 MGHRA and CDR2 YSYEKL come from the germline V gene. V lost 3 bases and J 8 bases, leaving 19 bases between the germline ends. This CDR3 comprises 15 residues. The CDR3 protein is CASSQGTSSAGGYTF. For the CDR3, the DNA is TGCGCCAGCAGCCAGGGGACATCCTCCGCAGGGGGCTACACCTTC.

The chain joins TRBV15 to TRBJ2-7; no reliable D call. CDR1 and CDR2 from the germline V gene are LNHNV and YYDKDF (reference sequence). This CDR3 contains 13 residues. Trimming pared 0 bases from V and 7 bases from J, leaving 10 bases between. The CDR3 bases are TGTGCCACCAGCAGAGAGGCCAGTTCTGAGCAGTACTTC. This encodes CATSREASSEQYF.

The chain is built from TRBV29-1 and TRBJ2-7, with 7 bases lining up with TRBD2. The CDR3 is 14 residues long. The J segment lost 3 bases and the V segment lost 4 bases, leaving 9 bases of the junction unmatched. Germline lookup yields CDR1 SQVTM and CDR2 ANQGSEA. CDR3 region: CSVVGGGGSYEQYF. Here the CDR3 DNA reads TGCAGCGTTGTAGGAGGCGGGGGTAGCTACGAGCAGTACTTC.

This chain links TRBV6-5 with TRBJ1-1; TRBD1 matches 7 bases. There are 13 residues in the CDR3. The V and J ends lost 8 bases and 3 bases, in that order; junction bases with no gene match: 6. Germline V gene sequence: CDR1 MNHEY, CDR2 SVGAGI. The CDR3 nucleotides are TGTGCCAGCCGACAGGGCTGGGACACTGAAGCTTTCTTT. The encoded protein is CASRQGWDTEAFF.

The chain has TRBV27 and TRBJ1-5, with D perhaps matching TRBD1 (5 bases). The CDR3 is 14 amino acids. V lost 4 bases and J 7 bases, leaving 14 bases between the germline ends. Germline V gene sequence: CDR1 MNHEY, CDR2 SMNVEV (reference sequence). The CDR3 bases are TGTGCCAGCAGTTCCCCGGGGGGGGGACAGCCCCAGCATTTT. Amino acid sequence: CASSSPGGGQPQHF.

This clone was seen only a few times. This chain's CDR3 is CASSQDRIRDSHNEKLFF. The DNA for the CDR3 is TGCGCCAGCAGCCAAGACCGAATTAGGGACAGCCATAATGAAAAACTGTTTTTT. This chain uses TRBV4-3 with TRBJ1-4, with TRBD1 matching over 7 bases. Looked up from germline, CDR1 is LGHNA and CDR2 is YSLEER. The CDR3 runs to 18 residues. Trimming took 0 bases from V and 4 from J; bases not matched to a gene: 11.